The T cell receptor (beta chain) under discussion was sequenced for a study of T cells in Graves' hyperthyroidism and ophthalmopathy (dated by TCRdb to between 2018 and 2021). A note on the overall study: Peripheral blood was collected at initial diagnosis, before any treatment. The roughly 100 discovery patients were randomly divided into training and test sets at a 7:3 ratio. To identify TCR V-J signatures that set the groups apart, the researchers used a discovery cohort of 100 patients, made up of 40 to 45 with Graves' ophthalmopathy and about 59 with stable Graves' hyperthyroidism. Following sampling, methimazole starting at 30 mg daily was given to hyperthyroidism patients, and high-dose intravenous methylprednisolone was given to ophthalmopathy patients. The paper reports TCR Vbeta CDR3 sequencing of fewer than 150 peripheral blood samples: fewer than 50 ophthalmopathy, over 70 hyperthyroidism and around 17 progressor patients. The study also compared thyroid tissue and blood T-cell repertoires from roughly six Graves' hyperthyroidism patients. Whether ophthalmopathy could be predicted prospectively was tested in an independent validation cohort made up of some 20 hyperthyroidism patients plus 17 patients who later progressed to ophthalmopathy.

This clonotype was observed at least ten times. Its specific antigen is unknown. No per-base quality is available; no much larger clone lies one base away. What the study reported, not specific to this receptor: No statistical method was used to fix the sample size in advance, and group allocation was not hidden from the investigators. A 13 V-J signature model separated ophthalmopathy from stable hyperthyroidism, with around 88% sensitivity and 81% to 82% specificity in cross-validation and 80%/75% in testing. Most expanded thyroid clonotypes (frequency above 0.001) were also detected in blood, a finding suggesting that blood repertoires may reflect thyroid immune responses. In validation, progression to ophthalmopathy was predicted by the model with 70% to 71% sensitivity and roughly 76% specificity, a median of around 5.9 months before onset.

A distance of 13 bases separates the germline ends of V and J, which lose 6 bases and 4 bases respectively. Measured from the cysteine to the phenylalanine, the CDR3 is 13 residues long. Of the read, only the CDR3 DNA is kept; its 39 bases are in frame from base 1. A patient counted as having stable Graves' hyperthyroidism if no progression to ophthalmopathy occurred over 18 months of follow-up. Hyperthyroidism patients were aged 18 to 65 years and newly diagnosed, with disease duration of less than 2 months. Patients with uncontrolled infections, other autoimmune diseases, pregnancy or lactation were excluded. Diagnoses were based on clinical symptoms, serum thyroxine and TRAb, thyroid ultrasound and orbital computed tomography. PBMCs were separated from 10 ml of fresh peripheral blood using Ficoll-Paque density gradient centrifugation. Total RNA was extracted using Trizol reagent, and RNA quality was assessed on an Agilent 2100 Bioanalyzer.

TCR beta CDR3 regions were amplified from RNA transcripts. A first-round RT-PCR of the TCR CDR3 used the HTBI primer set with the Qiagen OneStep RT-PCR kit. The libraries were constructed in a second round of multiplex PCR and then size-selected and purified. Paired-end sequencing of the libraries was performed with 100 bp reads on an Illumina HiSeq2000. From the authors' description of their analysis: Raw data were processed with SOAPnuke, discarding reads with adapters, uncalled bases, mean Phred below 15, or no exact constant-primer or identifier match. COPE v1.2.5 was used to merge high-quality paired reads, and clonotypes were defined as unique nucleotide sequences. MiTCR v1.1 was used to align clonotypes to the IMGT TRBV, TRBD and TRBJ reference segments. Analysis was restricted to V-J combinations with a frequency above 0.0001, which covered just over 98% of repertoires. The TCS score was defined as the ratio of F50 (clonal expansion) to E x V (chaos), calculated using BLOSUM62-based TCRdist between CDR3 peptides within each V-J. Welch's t-statistics and random forest reduced 500 to 650 V-J features to some 14, which were used in a naive Bayes classifier (R e1071). TCRdb reprocessing: public reads trimmed at Q25 with fastp, clones called with MiXCR, in-frame beta chains kept. Rows merge per CDR3 protein into single entries with the most common DNA and genes. The V and J calls and clone size are TCRdb's, not the authors'. The sample has some 560,000 distinct CDR3 sequences on record, around 14% of them singletons. Roughly 7.3% of the sample is in the top ten clones.

The V and J segments used are TRBV12-3 or TRBV12-4 and TRBJ2-7; TRBD1 is a weak D gene call, 6 bases matching. This TCR came from a woman in her 30s with Graves' hyperthyroidism. The source material was blood. The DNA sequence follows: TGTGCCAGCAGATCAGGGGACCGTTACGAGCAGTACTTC. Its translation is CASRSGDRYEQYF.